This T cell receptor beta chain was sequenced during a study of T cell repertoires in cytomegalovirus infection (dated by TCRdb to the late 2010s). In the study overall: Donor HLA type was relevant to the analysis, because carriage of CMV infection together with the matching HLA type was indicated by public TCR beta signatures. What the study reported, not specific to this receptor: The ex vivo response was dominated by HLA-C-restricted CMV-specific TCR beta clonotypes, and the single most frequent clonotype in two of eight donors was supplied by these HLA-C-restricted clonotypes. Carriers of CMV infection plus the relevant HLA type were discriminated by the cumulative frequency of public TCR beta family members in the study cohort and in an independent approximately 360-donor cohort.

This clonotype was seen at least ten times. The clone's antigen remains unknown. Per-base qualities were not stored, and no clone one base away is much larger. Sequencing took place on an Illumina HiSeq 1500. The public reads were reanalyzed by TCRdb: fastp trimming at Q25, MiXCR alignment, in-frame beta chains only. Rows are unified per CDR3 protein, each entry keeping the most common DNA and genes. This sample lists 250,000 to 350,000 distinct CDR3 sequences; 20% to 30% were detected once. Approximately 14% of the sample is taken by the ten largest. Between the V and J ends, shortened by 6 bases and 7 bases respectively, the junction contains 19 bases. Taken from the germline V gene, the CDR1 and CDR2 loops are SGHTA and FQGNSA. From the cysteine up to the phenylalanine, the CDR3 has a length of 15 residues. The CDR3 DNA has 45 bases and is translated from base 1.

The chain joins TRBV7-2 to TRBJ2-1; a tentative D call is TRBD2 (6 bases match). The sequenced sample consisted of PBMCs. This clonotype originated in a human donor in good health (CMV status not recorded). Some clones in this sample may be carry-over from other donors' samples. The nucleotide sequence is TGTGCCAGCAGAACGTCCCCGGGAGTTTGGAATGAGCAGTTCTTC. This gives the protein CASRTSPGVWNEQFF.